This T cell receptor (beta chain) is drawn from a study of CD8+CD57+ T cells in acquired aplastic anemia. The CDR3 sequence is 12 residues long. V was shortened by 4 bases and J by 5 bases, with 9 bases between the two germline ends. Per the germline V gene, CDR1 is SEHNR and CDR2 is FQNEAQ (reference sequence). Details on this clonotype: This sequence may be a read error, since a much larger clone differs from it by one base.

Genomic DNA was employed as the template in profiling TCR beta VDJ and CDR3. TCRdb independently ran MiXCR on the reads; one entry per CDR3 protein. The sample has 150,000 to 200,000 distinct CDR3 sequences; roughly 48% are singletons. Patients picked for sequencing had shown CD8+CD57+ cell expansion detected by flow cytometry. The chain carries TRBV7-9 and TRBJ2-7; D uncertain. The receptor's source is a human donor with aplastic anemia. Sequenced sample: sorted CD4+, CD8+, or CD8+CD57+ T cells (not recorded which) from PBMCs. DNA of the CDR3: TGTGCCAGCAGCTACGTACAGAACGAGCAGTACTTC. Translation gives CASSYVQNEQYF.